Shown below are 18 T cell receptor beta chains from a single sample sequenced in a study of T cell changes during pregnancy in multiple sclerosis. Only in-frame clones appear in the TCRdb table, and some are missing; sequencing was by immunoSEQ multiplex PCR. The table has 90,000 to 120,000 clones, roughly nine tenths seen once. This specimen was peripheral blood, taken after pregnancy. The source of these receptors is a female donor with multiple sclerosis, enrolled in a pregnancy study.

The CDR3 region is CASSFSLAGLGGITDTQYF. In DNA, the CDR3 is TGTGCCAGCAGCTTCTCTCTAGCGGGGTTAGGAGGCATCACAGATACGCAGTATTTT. The chain combines TRBV5-6 with TRBJ2-3, with 9 bases aligning to TRBD2. V shed 2 bases and J 2 bases; nucleotides not matched to a gene: 15. The CDR3 has 19 amino acids. CDR1 and CDR2 (germline): SGHDT, YYEEEE. Full variable domain (rest looked up from reference TRBV5-6 and TRBJ2-3): DAGVTQSPTHLIKTRGQQVTLRCSPKSGHDTVSWYQQALGQGPQFIFQYYEEEERQRGNFPDRFSGHQFPNYSSELNVNALLLGDSALYLCASSFSLAGLGGITDTQYFGPGTRLTVL.

The chain uses TRBV29-1 and TRBJ1-5, with D maybe TRBD1 (6 bases). This CDR3 contains 15 residues. Per germline, CDR1 SQVTM and CDR2 ANQGSEA. The V gene lost 4 bases and the J gene lost 5 bases, with 18 bases spanning the gap. The DNA for the CDR3 is TGCAGCGTTGCAGTGGGGAGGGGGGGATATCAGCCCCAGCATTTT. It is translated as CSVAVGRGGYQPQHF.

V gene TRBV7-9 combines with J gene TRBJ2-7, with 11 bases matching TRBD1. The junction had 9 bases not matched to a gene; V was cut back by 3 bases and J by 2 bases. The CDR3 consists of 17 residues. Germline V gene lookup returns CDR1 SEHNR and CDR2 FQNEAQ (reference sequence). CDR3: CASSFGQGADRAYEQYF. Written as DNA, the CDR3 is TGTGCCAGCAGCTTCGGACAGGGGGCGGATCGGGCCTACGAGCAGTACTTC.

The J gene is TRBJ1-1, the V gene TRBV2; weak D call: TRBD1 (5 bases). This CDR3 contains 13 residues. V was shortened by 4 bases and J by 0 bases, with 6 bases between the two germline ends. Looked up from germline, CDR1 is SNHLY and CDR2 is FYNNEI. DNA for the CDR3: TGTGCCAGCAGTGCACAGGTGAACACTGAAGCTTTCTTT. Translating it yields CASSAQVNTEAFF.

As DNA, the CDR3 is TGTGCCAGCAGCGTAGGGGCAGCGGGGGGACTGGGTACGCAGTATTTT. This encodes CASSVGAAGGLGTQYF. The chain employs TRBV9 and TRBJ2-3; 9 nucleotides match TRBD2. CDR3 size: 16 residues. Germline V gives CDR1 SGDLS, CDR2 YYNGEE. The trim removed 0 bases at V and 8 bases at J, leaving 10 bases unmatched.

The CDR3 DNA reads as TGTGCCAGCAGCACCTTACAGGTGAACACTGAAGCTTTCTTT. Amino acid sequence: CASSTLQVNTEAFF. The chain has TRBV5-4 and TRBJ1-1; D is possibly TRBD1 (5 bases). V dropped 4 bases and J dropped 0 bases, with 10 bases sitting between them. The CDR3 loop spans 14 amino acids. The germline CDR1 and CDR2 sequences are SGHNT and YYREEE (reference sequence).

Only one count was recorded for this clone. The chain couples TRBV7-2 to TRBJ2-7, with 9 bases identical to TRBD2. Germline V gene sequence: CDR1 SGHTA, CDR2 FQGNSA. The CDR3 has 15 residues. The V and J ends lost 1 base and 4 bases, in that order; junction bases with no gene match: 5. The CDR3 region has the DNA TGTGCCAGCAGCTTAGGCGGGACTAGCACATACGAGCAGTACTTC. Protein sequence: CASSLGGTSTYEQYF.

The rearrangement uses TRBV11-2 and TRBJ2-1; 9 bases match TRBD2. Unmatched junction bases numbered 14, after V lost 7 bases and J lost 10 bases. This CDR3 is 15 amino acids long. Looked up from germline, CDR1 is SGHAT and CDR2 is FQNNGV. The CDR3, as DNA: TGTGCCAGCATCTACGGCGGGGGGGCCATAAGAGAGCAGTTCTTC. It yields the protein CASIYGGGAIREQFF. Based on the CDR3 plus reference TRBV11-2 and TRBJ2-1, the full variable domain is EAGVAQSPRYKIIEKRQSVAFWCNPISGHATLYWYQQILGQGPKLLIQFQNNGVVDDSQLPKDRFSAERLKGVDSTLKIQPAKLEDSAVYLCASIYGGGAIREQFFGPGTRLTVL.

Only one count was recorded for this clone. The chain uses TRBV7-9 and TRBJ2-7; TRBD2 is a possible D gene (5 bases). The CDR3 contains 14 residues. Germline V gives CDR1 SEHNR, CDR2 FQNEAQ (reference sequence). V lost 5 bases and J 1 base, leaving 12 bases between the germline ends. CDR3 DNA: TGTGCCAGCAGCCCTTCGACGGGATCCTACGAGCAGTACTTC. It specifies CASSPSTGSYEQYF.

Only one count was recorded for this clone. The chain couples TRBV7-2 to TRBJ1-2; unclear D gene. The V and J ends lost 2 bases and 0 bases respectively, with 16 bases between them. The CDR3 sequence is 17 residues long. Germline assignment: CDR1 SGHTA and CDR2 FQGNSA. CDR3 sequence: CASSLMGRGGSNYGYTF. CDR3 sequence (DNA): TGTGCCAGCAGCTTAATGGGCCGGGGTGGCTCTAACTATGGCTACACCTTC.

The gene calls are TRBV30 and TRBJ1-2, with unresolved D. This CDR3 contains 13 residues. Germline values: CDR1 GTSNPN, CDR2 SVGIG (reference sequence). Between the trimmed V and J ends, which lost 7 bases and 5 bases, there was a span of 17 bases. This CDR3 is CASPNKAGYGYTF. In DNA form, the CDR3 reads TGTGCCTCACCCAACAAGGCGGGATATGGCTACACCTTC.

Details on this clone: Other DNA sequences in this specimen translate into the identical CDR3. The rearrangement links TRBV5-1 to TRBJ2-1; D unclear. The CDR3 runs 13 residues. From germline, CDR1 is SGHRS and CDR2 YFSETQ. The V end lost 0 bases, the J end lost 6 bases, and 7 bases lay between the germline ends. The CDR3 sequence: CASSLAVANEQFF. The CDR3 DNA is TGCGCCAGCAGCTTGGCTGTAGCCAATGAGCAGTTCTTC.

This chain links TRBV2 with TRBJ2-3; 16 bases line up with TRBD2. This CDR3 contains 18 residues. V trimming: 3 bases; J trimming: 0 bases; junction bases outside the gene matches: 3. The V gene's germline CDR1 is SNHLY and CDR2 FYNNEI. As DNA, the CDR3 is TGTGCCAGCAGTGATTCGGGACTAGCGGGGGGGAGCACAGATACGCAGTATTTT. It encodes CASSDSGLAGGSTDTQYF.

This chain joins TRBV2 and TRBJ2-2; the match to TRBD2 covers 7 bases. Germline V gene data show CDR1 as SNHLY and CDR2 as FYNNEI. With 6 bases clipped from V and 0 bases from J, the junction kept 1 base outside the gene matches. The CDR3 runs to 14 residues. CDR3: CASRAGTNTGELFF. The DNA for the CDR3 is TGTGCCAGCAGAGCGGGGACGAACACCGGGGAGCTGTTTTTT.

The chain joins TRBV5-1 to TRBJ2-1, with 10 nucleotides matching TRBD2. CDR1 is SGHRS, CDR2 YFSETQ, per germline. The CDR3 totals 16 residues. Trimming cost V 4 bases and J 5 bases; bases outside gene matches: 9. The CDR3 DNA follows: TGCGCCAGCAGCAACGACCTAGCGGGGGCCCACAATGAGCAGTTCTTC. As protein: CASSNDLAGAHNEQFF.

The CDR3 DNA sequence: TGCAGCGTTGTGGCACAGGGAGCAGATACGCAGTATTTT. Translated, it gives CSVVAQGADTQYF. The chain recombines TRBV29-1 with TRBJ2-3, with D perhaps TRBD1 (6 bases). Trimming left V 4 bases short and J 4 bases short, with 12 bases between. The CDR3 totals 13 residues. Per the germline V gene, CDR1 is SQVTM and CDR2 is ANQGSEA.

The J gene is TRBJ1-1, the V gene TRBV18, with D possibly TRBD1 on 5 matching bases. The germline CDR1 and CDR2 sequences are KGHSH and LQKENI. V was cut by 3 bases and J by 7 bases, with 15 bases left in between. The CDR3 has 14 amino acids. CDR3 in DNA: TGTGCCAGCTCACCGGGGCAGGGTAGTGGTGAAGCTTTCTTT. It yields the protein CASSPGQGSGEAFF.

This clone was counted between two and nine times. The chain carries TRBV6-1 and TRBJ1-6; 9 nucleotides agree with TRBD1. CDR3 length equals 14 residues. The germline gives CDR1 MNHNS, CDR2 SASEGT. After removal of 6 bases from V and 7 bases from J, the junction contained 4 bases not matched to a gene. CDR3 DNA sequence: TGTGCCAGCAGCCCGGGACAGGGCAATTCACCCCTCCACTTT. Amino acids: CASSPGQGNSPLHF.